This TCR beta chain was observed in a study of T-cell reconstitution after alpha-beta-depleted transplantation in children. The CDR3 is 15 residues long. Germline V CDR1 and CDR2: LGHNA, YSLEER. Trimming took 2 bases from V and 1 from J; bases not matched to a gene: 5. Construction of the TCRbeta library involved unique molecular identifiers. TCRdb reanalysed the PCR reads using MiXCR and keeps one entry per CDR3 protein. The data contain some 350,000 distinct CDR3 sequences, 15% to 20% of them singletons. This clonotype was seen a few times. The antigen is undetermined. Study results and caveats: T-cell numbers and diversity, one year after transplant, stemmed largely from T cells that were newly produced.

The receptor's source is a male patient aged 2-15 years who had a stem cell transplant for acute lymphoblastic leukemia, so the T cells may come from the graft donor. This chain joins TRBV4-3 and TRBJ2-7, with 7 bases fitting TRBD1. The source was PBMCs, mostly from graft donor cells, collected 360 days after TCRalphabeta/CD19-depleted stem cell transplant. DNA for the CDR3: TGCGCCAGCAGCCAACTACCACAGGGGTCCTACGAGCAGTACTTC. Protein sequence: CASSQLPQGSYEQYF.